This TCR beta chain was obtained from a study of cytomegalovirus exposure and HLA in healthy donors. CDR3 size: 12 residues. V dropped 5 bases and J dropped 6 bases, with 9 bases sitting between them. The germline CDR1 and CDR2 sequences are SGHNT and YYREEE (reference sequence). Findings of the study overall: CMV serostatus was the sole immune exposure information available. TCR beta chains numbering some 160 were designated cytomegalovirus-associated.

Remarks on this clone: The antigen is unknown.

60 Vbeta and 13 Jbeta primers were used in PCR. In the authors' methods: The count from a later analysis was about 80 million unique TCR beta chains, approximately 9.9 million of them shared. Generated by immunoSEQ multiplex PCR, the TCRdb table keeps only in-frame clones and is missing some. D and trimming were read from the DNA, whereas the V and J calls and clone size are those reported in that table. The sample lists fewer than 150,000 clones; approximately 70% were seen once. The V call is TRBV5-4, the J call TRBJ2-1, with unresolved D. This sequence originates from a human donor in good health. The sequenced material came from PBMCs. CDR3 residues: CASSPPSNEQFF. CDR3 DNA: TGTGCCAGCAGTCCACCTAGCAATGAGCAGTTCTTC.